These 9 T cell receptor beta chains were all obtained from the same sample, sequenced in a study of cytomegalovirus exposure and HLA in healthy donors. Primers included in the PCR were 60 Vbeta and 13 Jbeta primers. TCRdb's copy holds only in-frame clones and misses some; the assay was immunoSEQ multiplex PCR. This repertoire includes about 130,000 clones. The sample was PBMCs. The receptors were sampled from a man aged 35 to 55 in good health and CMV-seronegative.

This chain links TRBV18 with TRBJ2-5; perhaps TRBD1 as D (6 bases). CDR1 is KGHSH, CDR2 LQKENI, per germline. The CDR3 runs 15 residues. Trimming took 5 bases from V and 2 from J, leaving 15 bases between them. The CDR3 loop is CASSSRDNQQETQYF. The CDR3 DNA sequence: TGTGCCAGCTCATCCCGGGACAACCAACAAGAGACCCAGTACTTC.

As for this clone: The same CDR3 is also encoded by other DNA sequences in this sample. The J gene is TRBJ2-2, the V gene TRBV5-1, with 7 bases lining up with TRBD2. The CDR3 loop spans 14 amino acids. With 2 bases clipped from V and 5 bases from J, the junction kept 3 bases outside the gene matches. CDR1 and CDR2 from the germline V gene are SGHRS and YFSETQ. The CDR3 protein is CASSFGGGTGELFF. In DNA form, the CDR3 reads TGCGCCAGCAGCTTCGGGGGAGGGACCGGGGAGCTGTTTTTT.

The chain is built from TRBV20-1 and TRBJ1-1; D is undetermined. This CDR3 is 10 amino acids long. Between the trimmed V and J ends, which lost 5 bases and 1 base, there was a span of 2 bases. CDR1 is DFQATT and CDR2 is SNEGSKA in the germline V gene (reference sequence). In DNA form, the CDR3 reads TGCAGTGCTCAGAACACTGAAGCTTTCTTT. Translating it yields CSAQNTEAFF.

This chain joins TRBV2 and TRBJ1-4, with 9 bases matching TRBD1. This CDR3 has 14 residues. In germline, CDR1 is SNHLY, CDR2 FYNNEI. After removal of 6 bases from V and 8 bases from J, the junction contained 7 bases not matched to a gene. The CDR3 loop is CASRETGGPEKLFF. The CDR3 DNA is TGTGCCAGCAGAGAGACAGGGGGGCCGGAAAAACTGTTTTTT.

The gene calls are TRBV5-4 and TRBJ1-3; D not resolved. Germline V lookup: CDR1 SGHNT, CDR2 YYREEE (reference sequence). There are 16 residues in the CDR3. V gave up 4 bases and J gave up 3 bases, with 17 bases separating them. CDR3 nucleotides: TGTGCCAGCAGCGCCCAAAGCGGGCCCCTTGGAAACACCATATATTTT. This sequence encodes CASSAQSGPLGNTIYF.

This chain uses TRBV5-1 with TRBJ2-1; TRBD2 matches 8 bases. The germline CDR1 and CDR2 sequences are SGHRS and YFSETQ. Unmatched junction bases numbered 13, after V lost 4 bases and J lost 7 bases. The CDR3 has 16 amino acids. In DNA, the CDR3 is TGCGCCAGCAGCGGGATGGCGGGACTAGGGATGAATGAGCAGTTCTTC. Its translation: CASSGMAGLGMNEQFF.

The chain carries TRBV13 and TRBJ2-7, with D perhaps TRBD2 (5 bases). The CDR3 loop spans 12 amino acids. The V gene's germline CDR1 is PRHDT and CDR2 FYEKMQ (reference sequence). V dropped 5 bases and J dropped 9 bases, with 14 bases sitting between them. The CDR3 reads CASSPVGMRQYF. The CDR3 DNA is TGTGCCAGCAGCCCAGTCGGGATGAGGCAGTACTTC.

The chain combines TRBV19 with TRBJ2-5, with TRBD1 matching 8 bases. Looked up from germline, CDR1 is LNHDA and CDR2 is SQIVND (reference sequence). This CDR3 comprises 16 residues. With 2 bases clipped from V and 2 bases from J, the junction kept 7 bases outside the gene matches. The CDR3 reads CASSITGGGIQETQYF. CDR3 DNA: TGTGCCAGTAGTATAACAGGGGGTGGAATTCAAGAGACCCAGTACTTC.

This chain uses TRBV6-5 with TRBJ2-2, with D uncertain. Trimming took off 0 bases at V and 6 bases at J, with 5 bases between the two ends. The CDR3 has 13 amino acids. Germline values: CDR1 MNHEY, CDR2 SVGAGI. The CDR3 sequence is CASSYSFPGELFF. DNA of the CDR3: TGTGCCAGCAGTTACTCCTTTCCCGGGGAGCTGTTTTTT.